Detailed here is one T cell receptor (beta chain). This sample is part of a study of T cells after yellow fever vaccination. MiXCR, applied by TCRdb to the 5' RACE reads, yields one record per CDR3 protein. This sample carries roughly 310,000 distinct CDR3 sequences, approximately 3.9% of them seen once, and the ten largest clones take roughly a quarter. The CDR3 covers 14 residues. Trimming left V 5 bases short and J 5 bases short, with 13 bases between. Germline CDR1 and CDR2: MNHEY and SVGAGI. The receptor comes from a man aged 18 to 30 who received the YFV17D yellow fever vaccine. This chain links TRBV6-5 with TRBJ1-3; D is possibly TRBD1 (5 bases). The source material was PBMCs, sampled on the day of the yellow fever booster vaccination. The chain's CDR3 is CASSPSEGRNTIYF. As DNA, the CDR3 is TGTGCCAGCAGTCCCTCGGAGGGACGAAACACCATATATTTT.